The sequence of this TCR beta chain was determined in a study of blood T cells in healthy people across ages. Findings and limits, study-wide: Older individuals had lower TCR beta diversity per million T cells (the decline was roughly linear).

This clonotype was observed once. Its antigen is currently unknown. The germline gene is not matched at one end of the junction; a read error may be the cause. The CDR3 has 14 amino acids. Germline V CDR1 and CDR2: SGDLS, YYNGEE. Next came a second PCR, run for about 7 to 12 cycles, which used a sample-barcoded 5' primer along with a J-beta primer mix. TCRdb re-called the 5' RACE reads with MiXCR, one entry per CDR3 protein. This sample carries about 1,500,000 distinct CDR3 sequences, under 30% of them seen once, and the ten largest clones take roughly 8.2%. The source material was blood. The chain couples TRBV9 to TRBJ2-4; the match to TRBD2 covers 8 bases. The last part of the DNA fits TRBJ2-7 better; the J call may be wrong. This receptor was identified in a woman aged 25 to 39 in good health. CDR3 coding DNA: TGTGTCAGCAGCCCGGGGGCGGGGGGCTACGAGCAGTACTTC. This sequence encodes CVSSPGAGGYEQYF.